These T cell receptor beta chains were read from a single sample in a study of tumor-infiltrating lymphocytes in glioblastoma multiforme. TCRdb fed the multiplex PCR reads into MiXCR, producing one record per CDR3 protein. The sample has tens of thousands of distinct CDR3 sequences; roughly three fifths are singletons. Input material: brain tumor tissue. The receptor set was obtained from a male donor with glioblastoma. Each CDR3 is given with its conserved first and last residue. Fields, in order: CDR3 DNA, CDR3 protein, clone size, D gene, V gene, CDR3 length, J gene. A D gene is named only where the DNA matches it firmly. A row's size may be missing; if present it is once, few, many or a size class.

CDR3 DNA: TGTGCCAGCAGCTTAGATCCTCGAATATACACCGGGGAACTGTTCTTT
CDR3 protein: CASSLDPRIYTGELFF
clone size: .
D gene: .
V gene: TRBV11-2
CDR3 length: 16
J gene: TRBJ2-2

CDR3 DNA: TGCAGTGCTGGTCTAGGGCAGGGAGAGGACACTCAGCACTTC
CDR3 protein: CSAGLGQGEDTQHF
clone size: .
D gene: .
V gene: TRBV20-1
CDR3 length: 14
J gene: TRBJ2-4

CDR3 DNA: TGCAGCGTTGAGCTTAGCGGGTCAACCGGCCGCTGCGAGCAGCACTTC
CDR3 protein: CSVELSGSTGRCEQHF
clone size: .
D gene: TRBD2
V gene: TRBV29-1
CDR3 length: 16
J gene: TRBJ2-7

CDR3 DNA: TGCGCCAGCAGCGGACAGGGGCGCGAGGAGTGCTTC
CDR3 protein: CASSGQGREECF
clone size: .
D gene: TRBD1
V gene: TRBV11-1
CDR3 length: 12
J gene: TRBJ2-7

CDR3 DNA: TGTGCCAGCAGCCCCTTTGGGACGCAGTATTTT
CDR3 protein: CASSPFGTQYF
clone size: many
D gene: .
V gene: TRBV7-9
CDR3 length: 11
J gene: TRBJ2-3

CDR3 DNA: TGTGCTAGCAGTGAACTGGATAGGAGCCCTTACAATGAGCAGTTCTTC
CDR3 protein: CASSELDRSPYNEQFF
clone size: .
D gene: .
V gene: TRBV6-1
CDR3 length: 16
J gene: TRBJ2-1

CDR3 DNA: TGTGCCAGCAGCCCCCGTCGGGGGCCTAACTATGGCTACACCTTC
CDR3 protein: CASSPRRGPNYGYTF
clone size: .
D gene: .
V gene: TRBV11-2
CDR3 length: 15
J gene: TRBJ1-2

CDR3 DNA: TGCAGTGGTATTGATGAGACCCAATACTTC
CDR3 protein: CSGIDETQYF
clone size: .
D gene: .
V gene: TRBV20-1
CDR3 length: 10
J gene: TRBJ2-5

CDR3 DNA: TGTGCCAGCAGTTACTCGCTAGCGGGAGGAGACGAGCAGTACTTC
CDR3 protein: CASSYSLAGGDEQYF
clone size: .
D gene: TRBD2
V gene: TRBV6-5
CDR3 length: 15
J gene: TRBJ2-7

CDR3 DNA: TGTGCCAGCAGTGACAGGCGCACAGATACGCAGTATTTT
CDR3 protein: CASSDRRTDTQYF
clone size: few
D gene: .
V gene: TRBV2
CDR3 length: 13
J gene: TRBJ2-3

CDR3 DNA: TGTGCCATCAGCATGCCCGGTCTGAACACTGAAGCTTTCTTT
CDR3 protein: CAISMPGLNTEAFF
clone size: many
D gene: .
V gene: TRBV10-3
CDR3 length: 14
J gene: TRBJ1-1

CDR3 DNA: TGTGCCAGTAGAAAACAGGGAAACTATGGCTACACCTTC
CDR3 protein: CASRKQGNYGYTF
clone size: .
D gene: .
V gene: TRBV19
CDR3 length: 13
J gene: TRBJ1-2

CDR3 DNA: TGCAGTGCCGGCTCCCCCCAAACCTACAATGAGCAGGTCTTC
CDR3 protein: CSAGSPQTYNEQVF
clone size: .
D gene: .
V gene: TRBV20-1
CDR3 length: 14
J gene: TRBJ2-1

CDR3 DNA: TGCAGCGTTGAAGATGGGACGGACCCCACCTACGAGCAGTACTTC
CDR3 protein: CSVEDGTDPTYEQYF
clone size: .
D gene: .
V gene: TRBV29-1
CDR3 length: 15
J gene: TRBJ2-7

CDR3 DNA: TGTGCCAGCAGCTCGATCCCGTTACTCGAGCAGTTCTTC
CDR3 protein: CASSSIPLLEQFF
clone size: .
D gene: .
V gene: TRBV7-9
CDR3 length: 13
J gene: TRBJ2-1

CDR3 DNA: TGCGCCAGCAGCCAAGGAGCAACGTGCTCTGGAGACACCATATATTTT
CDR3 protein: CASSQGATCSGDTIYF
clone size: .
D gene: .
V gene: TRBV4-1
CDR3 length: 16
J gene: TRBJ1-3

CDR3 DNA: TGCGCCAGCAGCTTTGGAACAGGGGTTTACAATGAGCAGTTCTTC
CDR3 protein: CASSFGTGVYNEQFF
clone size: few
D gene: TRBD1
V gene: TRBV5-1
CDR3 length: 15
J gene: TRBJ2-1

CDR3 DNA: TGTGCCAGCAGCTTAGGCGGGAGGCACAATGAGGAATTCTTC
CDR3 protein: CASSLGGRHNEEFF
clone size: once
D gene: TRBD2
V gene: TRBV11-2
CDR3 length: 14
J gene: TRBJ2-1

CDR3 DNA: TGCAGCATTTACAACACTGGGGCCAATGTCCTGACTTTC
CDR3 protein: CSIYNTGANVLTF
clone size: .
D gene: .
V gene: TRBV29-1
CDR3 length: 13
J gene: TRBJ2-6

CDR3 DNA: TGCAGTGCTAGAGACCCGACAGGTAATAGTAATCAGTCCCAGCATTTT
CDR3 protein: CSARDPTGNSNQSQHF
clone size: .
D gene: .
V gene: TRBV20-1
CDR3 length: 16
J gene: TRBJ1-5

CDR3 DNA: TGTGCCAGCAGTCTCCACGTGGGAGGCGGAGATACGCAGTATTTT
CDR3 protein: CASSLHVGGGDTQYF
clone size: .
D gene: .
V gene: TRBV28
CDR3 length: 15
J gene: TRBJ2-3

CDR3 DNA: TGCAGTGCTAGGATTCCCGGCCTCTCCTACGAGCAGTACTTC
CDR3 protein: CSARIPGLSYEQYF
clone size: .
D gene: .
V gene: TRBV20-1
CDR3 length: 14
J gene: TRBJ2-7

CDR3 DNA: TGCAGCGTTGCCTGGGACAGAGAATCACCCCCCTACTTT
CDR3 protein: CSVAWDRESPPYF
clone size: .
D gene: TRBD1
V gene: TRBV29-1
CDR3 length: 13
J gene: TRBJ1-6

CDR3 DNA: TGTGCCAGCAGCGCCGGACTAGCGGGAGCGGGCACCGGGGAGCTGTTTTTT
CDR3 protein: CASSAGLAGAGTGELFF
clone size: .
D gene: TRBD2
V gene: TRBV9
CDR3 length: 17
J gene: TRBJ2-2

CDR3 DNA: TGCGCCAGCAGCAACGAATTAGGGGACGAGCAGTACTTC
CDR3 protein: CASSNELGDEQYF
clone size: .
D gene: .
V gene: TRBV5-1
CDR3 length: 13
J gene: TRBJ2-7

CDR3 DNA: TGTGCCAGCAGCTTAGATCGACGGCGTGGTGAGCAGTTCTTC
CDR3 protein: CASSLDRRRGEQFF
clone size: large
D gene: .
V gene: TRBV11-2
CDR3 length: 14
J gene: TRBJ2-1

CDR3 DNA: TGTGCCAGCAGCCTCAGGTTCCCAGACACGCAGTATTTT
CDR3 protein: CASSLRFPDTQYF
clone size: .
D gene: .
V gene: TRBV11-3
CDR3 length: 13
J gene: TRBJ2-3

CDR3 DNA: TGTGCCAGCAGTACCCTGATGGCAAACCAAGAGACCCAGCACTTC
CDR3 protein: CASSTLMANQETQHF
clone size: .
D gene: .
V gene: TRBV6-5
CDR3 length: 15
J gene: TRBJ2-5

CDR3 DNA: TGCAGCGTAAAAGAGGGGGCGCATGATTCACCCCTCCACTTT
CDR3 protein: CSVKEGAHDSPLHF
clone size: many
D gene: TRBD1
V gene: TRBV29-1
CDR3 length: 14
J gene: TRBJ1-6

CDR3 DNA: TGTGCCAGCAGTTACAAGGGGACAGGGGAGCTGTTTTTT
CDR3 protein: CASSYKGTGELFF
clone size: .
D gene: .
V gene: TRBV6-5
CDR3 length: 13
J gene: TRBJ2-2

CDR3 DNA: TGTGCCAGCAGCCCCACCAGGACAGGGTCTGAAGCTTTCTTT
CDR3 protein: CASSPTRTGSEAFF
clone size: few
D gene: TRBD1
V gene: TRBV14
CDR3 length: 14
J gene: TRBJ1-1

CDR3 DNA: TGTGCCAGCATCGGACAGGGGGGCGAGGAGTACTTC
CDR3 protein: CASIGQGGEEYF
clone size: .
D gene: TRBD1
V gene: TRBV11-1
CDR3 length: 12
J gene: TRBJ2-7

CDR3 DNA: TGTGCCAGCAGCTTAATGGAACAGGGGAATGAGCAGTACTTC
CDR3 protein: CASSLMEQGNEQYF
clone size: .
D gene: TRBD1
V gene: TRBV11-2
CDR3 length: 14
J gene: TRBJ2-7

CDR3 DNA: TGTGCCAGCAGCTTAGGCGGGGATGGCTACACCTTC
CDR3 protein: CASSLGGDGYTF
clone size: .
D gene: .
V gene: TRBV7-2
CDR3 length: 12
J gene: TRBJ1-2

CDR3 DNA: TGCGTCAGTAGCCAAGATGCTCAAGACTTCACAGATACGCAGTATTTT
CDR3 protein: CVSSQDAQDFTDTQYF
clone size: .
D gene: .
V gene: TRBV4-1
CDR3 length: 16
J gene: TRBJ2-3

CDR3 DNA: TGCAGCGTTGGGTCGGACAGGCTTGAGCAGTTCTTC
CDR3 protein: CSVGSDRLEQFF
clone size: .
D gene: TRBD1
V gene: TRBV29-1
CDR3 length: 12
J gene: TRBJ2-1

CDR3 DNA: TGTGCCAGCAGTTCGGGACTGTACTATGGCTACACCTTC
CDR3 protein: CASSSGLYYGYTF
clone size: .
D gene: .
V gene: TRBV12-3/TRBV12-4
CDR3 length: 13
J gene: TRBJ1-2

CDR3 DNA: TGTGCCAGCAGAAAGGACAGGGGTGCCCTCGGCGGCTGCACCTTC
CDR3 protein: CASRKDRGALGGCTF
clone size: few
D gene: TRBD1
V gene: TRBV6-6
CDR3 length: 15
J gene: TRBJ1-2

CDR3 DNA: TGCAGCACTAACGTCATGCAAGAGGCCCAGTACTTC
CDR3 protein: CSTNVMQEAQYF
clone size: .
D gene: .
V gene: TRBV29-1
CDR3 length: 12
J gene: TRBJ2-5

CDR3 DNA: TGTGCCATCAGTGGAAGGGAGAGAGGGCCCTACGAGCAGTACTTC
CDR3 protein: CAISGRERGPYEQYF
clone size: many
D gene: .
V gene: TRBV10-3
CDR3 length: 15
J gene: TRBJ2-7

CDR3 DNA: TGTGCCAGCAATCGGGGGGCTGAGTACGAGCAGTACTTC
CDR3 protein: CASNRGAEYEQYF
clone size: .
D gene: .
V gene: TRBV12-3/TRBV12-4
CDR3 length: 13
J gene: TRBJ2-7